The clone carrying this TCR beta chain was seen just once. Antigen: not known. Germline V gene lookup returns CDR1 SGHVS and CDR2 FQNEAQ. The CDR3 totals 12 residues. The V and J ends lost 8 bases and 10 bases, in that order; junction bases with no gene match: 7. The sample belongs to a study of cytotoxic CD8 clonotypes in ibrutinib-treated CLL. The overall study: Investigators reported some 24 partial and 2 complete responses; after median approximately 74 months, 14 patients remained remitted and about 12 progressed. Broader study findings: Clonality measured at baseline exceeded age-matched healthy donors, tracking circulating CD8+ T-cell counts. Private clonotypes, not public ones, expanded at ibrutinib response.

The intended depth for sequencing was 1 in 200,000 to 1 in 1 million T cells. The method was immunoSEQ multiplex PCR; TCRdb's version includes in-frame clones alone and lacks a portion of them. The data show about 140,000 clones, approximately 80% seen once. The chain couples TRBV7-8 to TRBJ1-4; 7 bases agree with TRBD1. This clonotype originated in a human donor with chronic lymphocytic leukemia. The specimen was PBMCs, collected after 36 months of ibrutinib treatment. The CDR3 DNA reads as TGTGCCAGCCGACAGGGTTCGGGAAAACTGTTTTTT. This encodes CASRQGSGKLFF.